This is a list of T cell receptor beta chains from one sample in a study of T cells in Graves' hyperthyroidism and ophthalmopathy. TCRdb re-called the multiplex PCR reads with MiXCR, one entry per CDR3 protein. Altogether about 300,000 distinct CDR3 sequences are present, approximately 18% being singletons, with the ten largest covering about 35%. Sequenced input: blood. These receptors originate from a man aged 50-59 years with Graves' ophthalmopathy. Each CDR3 is given with its conserved first and last residue. D genes are given only for firm matches. Clone size is not always given. Where it is, it says once, few, many or a class for expanded clones.

abundance	j_gene	d_gene	v_gene	CDR3nt	CDR3aa
-	TRBJ1-6	-	TRBV5-5	TGTGCCAGCAGCTTTTGGGGAGGGAGTCTTCATTCACCCCTCCACTTT	CASSFWGGSLHSPLHF
many	TRBJ2-7	TRBD2	TRBV20-1	TGCAGTGCTTCCAGATCGACTAGCGGGAGGGCCTACGAGCAGTACTTC	CSASRSTSGRAYEQYF
many	TRBJ1-5	TRBD1	TRBV12-3/TRBV12-4	TGTGCCAGCAGAGGGACAGCGGGCCAGCCCCAGCATTTT	CASRGTAGQPQHF
-	TRBJ2-3	-	TRBV7-9	TGTGCCAGCAGTCCAGTTGGTTTCACAGATACGCAGTATTTT	CASSPVGFTDTQYF
few	TRBJ2-7	-	TRBV4-2	TGTGCCAGCAGCCAAGATCAGAAGGTACTCTACGAGCAGTACTTC	CASSQDQKVLYEQYF
-	TRBJ2-1	-	TRBV11-3	TGTGCCAGCAGCCTCGGGACACTAGACAATGAGCAGTTCTTC	CASSLGTLDNEQFF
few	TRBJ2-3	TRBD2	TRBV30	TGTGCCTGGAGTGGGTCTAGCGGGAGTACAGCAGATACGCAGTATTTT	CAWSGSSGSTADTQYF
-	TRBJ2-7	-	TRBV29-1	TGCAGCGTTGAAGATGGGGGGGGCACCTACGAGCAGTACTTC	CSVEDGGGTYEQYF
many	TRBJ2-5	-	TRBV6-1	TGTGCCAGCAGTCCCGTCCCTATGAGCGGATCGGGAGAGACCCAGTACTTC	CASSPVPMSGSGETQYF
-	TRBJ2-3	-	TRBV7-9	TGTGCCAGCAGCTCCACGAGGGGCTACACAGATACGCAGTATTTT	CASSSTRGYTDTQYF